This T cell receptor beta chain originates from a study of monozygotic twins with inflammatory bowel disease (dated by TCRdb to the late 2010s). Context from the whole study: In total, around 28 monozygotic twin pairs made up the full study: 19 Danish pairs, all IBD-discordant, plus nine German pairs, of which four were IBD-concordant and five were IBD-discordant. The search for disease-associated traits relied mainly on comparing, within discordant pairs, IBD patients with their genetically identical healthy co-twins. Each individual had, on average, about 151 000 unique TCRalpha sequences and 181 000 unique TCRbeta sequences available for analysis.

Regarding this clonotype: No antigen is known for it.

From each donor, a roughly 2.5 ml peripheral blood sample was drawn into PAXgene tubes and stored at -80 degrees C. Total RNA was isolated from whole blood with the PAXgene blood miRNA kit on an automated QIAcube, without T cell sorting. Peripheral blood from monozygotic twin pairs, either concordant or discordant for inflammatory bowel disease, underwent deep TCRalpha and TCRbeta repertoire profiling that used unique molecular barcoding. Smoking habits were recorded for all twin pairs, and each individual was classified as a current, former or never smoker. CDR1 and CDR2, per the germline V gene, are MNHEY and SVGEGT. The CDR3 goes from the cysteine to the phenylalanine over 13 residues. The nucleotide record is missing. The library was generated by 5' RACE. Preparation of each TCR library used approximately 3,700 ng of total RNA. For each sample, cDNA synthesis with SMARTScribe reverse transcriptase was split into eight separate reactions. During cDNA synthesis, template switching introduced unique molecular identifiers that contained a 6-nucleotide sample barcode. Amplification of TCRalpha and TCRbeta cDNA involved two nested PCRs of 16 and 9 cycles, and each PCR was followed by bead purification. Before amplification, cDNA was treated with uracil DNA-glycosylase and purified using the QIAquick PCR purification kit. The second PCR added Illumina TruSeq-compatible adapters along with sample-specific barcodes. TapeStation and Qubit were used to check library quality and concentration, and 5 ng of each library was pooled. Sequencing of the pooled libraries was done on an Illumina HiSeq2500 single-index Rapid Run using custom sequencing primers and 2 x 100 bp reads. Per the authors' processing: MiGEC version 1.2.6 was used for UMI-based consensus assembly to correct PCR and sequencing errors. MiXCR version 2.1.1 was used for V(D)J alignment, clonotype assembly and CDR3 extraction. To normalise gene usage, clonotype sharing and MAIT/NKT TCR abundance, the analysis used the top 1000, 10 000 and 20 000 clonotypes per sample. Diversity was computed as the inverse Simpson index with the vegan R package after downsampling to 27 000 UMIs. Paired Mann-Whitney U tests were applied to discordant twin pairs, and Benjamini-Hochberg correction was used for multiple testing. TCRdb reprocessed the reads; each CDR3 protein sequence makes one entry, and DNA is unavailable. The V and J calls come from TCRdb's annotation, not from the publication. This specimen's table enumerates more than 300,000 distinct CDR3 sequences. 2% to 3% of the sample belongs to the ten largest clones.

The paper's findings and limits, for the study overall: No difference in repertoire similarity was observed between concordant and discordant twins, possibly owing to limited statistical power. IBD patients shared fewer clonotypes with other individuals than healthy twins did, most markedly in patients showing signs of disease activity. Distinction between different T cell subtypes could not be achieved in the analysis. The results gave no support for a single strong signal or clonotype linked to IBD. Background noise and inter-individual variability may have been introduced into the repertoires by the differing immunosuppressive treatments among patients. A decrease in TCRbeta repertoire diversity, as measured by inverse Simpson index, was observed in IBD patients compared with their healthy co-twins.

The sequence is built from TRBV6-2 or TRBV6-3 and TRBJ1-1; TCRdb calls TRBD1, which cannot be checked without DNA. Sequencing was done on a sample of blood. The source of this sequence is a human donor with ulcerative colitis or Crohn's disease, or a healthy co-twin of an affected twin (not recorded which). CDR3 loop: CASTYRRTAEAFF.